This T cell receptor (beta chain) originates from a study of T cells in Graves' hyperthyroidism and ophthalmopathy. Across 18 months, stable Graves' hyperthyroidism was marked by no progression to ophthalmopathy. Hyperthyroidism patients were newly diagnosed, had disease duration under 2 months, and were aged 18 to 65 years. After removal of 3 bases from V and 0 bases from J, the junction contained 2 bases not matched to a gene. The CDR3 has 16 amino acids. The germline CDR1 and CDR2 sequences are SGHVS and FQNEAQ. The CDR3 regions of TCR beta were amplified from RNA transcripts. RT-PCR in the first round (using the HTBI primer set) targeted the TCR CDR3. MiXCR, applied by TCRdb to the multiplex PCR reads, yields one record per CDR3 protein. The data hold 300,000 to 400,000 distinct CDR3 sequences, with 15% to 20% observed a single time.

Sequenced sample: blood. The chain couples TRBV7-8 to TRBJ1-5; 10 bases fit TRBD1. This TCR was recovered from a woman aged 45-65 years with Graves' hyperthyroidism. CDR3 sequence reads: CASSFGQGDSNQPQHF. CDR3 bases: TGTGCCAGCAGCTTCGGACAGGGGGATAGCAATCAGCCCCAGCATTTT.